These 4 T cell receptor beta chains were sequenced from one sample in a study of blood T cells in healthy people across ages. With a J-beta primer mix and a sample-barcoded 5' primer, a second PCR ran about 7 to 11 cycles. TCRdb used MiXCR to reprocess the 5' RACE reads, holding one entry per CDR3 protein. Here the sample spans hundreds of thousands of distinct CDR3 sequences, about a third being singletons. The source material was blood. The receptors were gathered from a woman aged 80 or older in good health.

This clonotype was observed at least ten times. The V and J genes are TRBV6-1 and TRBJ2-4; tentative D call: TRBD1 (6 bases). V was trimmed by 4 bases and J by 9 bases, leaving 13 bases between them. The CDR3 is 13 residues long. The germline V gene has CDR1 MNHNS and CDR2 SASEGT. The CDR3 region is CASSGTGLGIQYF. The CDR3 nucleotides are TGTGCCAGCAGTGGTACAGGGTTGGGCATTCAGTACTTC.

J is TRBJ2-3 and V is TRBV12-3 or TRBV12-4, with 11 bases aligning to TRBD2. This CDR3 region has 16 residues. Trimming took 6 bases from V and 11 from J; bases not matched to a gene: 16. Written as DNA, the CDR3 is TGTGCCAGCAGCCCACTAGCGGGGGCCAGCACAGATGTGCAGTATTTT. Protein product: CASSPLAGASTDVQYF.

This clonotype has at least ten counts. The chain is built from TRBV10-3 and TRBJ2-3; 8 positions match TRBD2. With 6 bases clipped from V and 5 bases from J, the junction kept 7 bases outside the gene matches. Germline CDR1 is ENHRY and CDR2 is SYGVKD. The CDR3 covers 14 residues. This CDR3 is CAIRTGGPEDTQYF. For the CDR3, the DNA is TGTGCCATCAGGACGGGGGGGCCTGAAGATACGCAGTATTTT.

This clonotype was detected once. The chain carries TRBV24-1 and TRBJ1-5; 7 bases line up with TRBD1. Trimming removed 0 bases from V and 0 bases from J; junction bases left unmatched: 13. This CDR3 is built from 20 residues. Per the germline V gene, CDR1 is KGHDR and CDR2 is SFDVKD. CDR3 in amino acids: CATSDLRPKGQVNSNQPQHF. CDR3 sequence (DNA): TGTGCCACCAGTGATTTGCGACCCAAAGGACAGGTTAATAGCAATCAGCCCCAGCATTTT.